This TCR beta chain was documented in a study of shared clonotypes between healthy human individuals. Study results and limitations: Relative to clonotypes present in all four donors, those not shared had lower generation probabilities.

To note about this clone: Antigen unknown.

Method: immunoSEQ multiplex PCR; TCRdb's copy keeps in-frame clones and lacks some. The sample records roughly 1,800,000 clones, about 95% being singletons. CDR1 and CDR2 (germline): WNHNN, SYGVQD (reference sequence). V was trimmed by 2 bases and J by 4 bases, leaving 22 bases between them. The CDR3 has 18 amino acids. As defined, naive CD8 cells were CD45RO-negative and positively selected for CCR7, with terminally differentiated effector memory CD45RA+ cells excluded. The chain has TRBV10-1 and TRBJ2-3; weak D call: TRBD1 (6 bases). This TCR came from a young man in good health. What was sequenced was naive CD8+ T cells sorted from blood. CDR3 amino acids: CASSEGLTGWGAPDTQYF. The CDR3 DNA follows: TGCGCCAGCAGTGAGGGCCTTACAGGGTGGGGTGCACCAGATACGCAGTATTTT.